This T cell receptor beta chain emerged from a study of control samples from healthy donors and cancer patients. Data came from immunoSEQ multiplex PCR; TCRdb stores just in-frame clones and leaves some out. The repertoire holds 250,000 to 300,000 clones, with approximately 80% as singletons. Germline CDR1 reads SGHNT; CDR2 reads YYREEE (reference sequence). Trimming removed 4 bases from V and 4 bases from J; junction bases left unmatched: 7. The CDR3 totals 16 residues. This TCR derives from a woman aged 60-70 years with lung cancer. The sequenced sample consisted of PBMCs. This sequence joins TRBV5-4 and TRBJ2-1, with 11 bases fitting TRBD2. Here the CDR3 DNA reads TGTGCCAGCAGCCTTGGGACTAGCGGAGAATACAATGAGCAGTTCTTC. Translating it yields CASSLGTSGEYNEQFF.